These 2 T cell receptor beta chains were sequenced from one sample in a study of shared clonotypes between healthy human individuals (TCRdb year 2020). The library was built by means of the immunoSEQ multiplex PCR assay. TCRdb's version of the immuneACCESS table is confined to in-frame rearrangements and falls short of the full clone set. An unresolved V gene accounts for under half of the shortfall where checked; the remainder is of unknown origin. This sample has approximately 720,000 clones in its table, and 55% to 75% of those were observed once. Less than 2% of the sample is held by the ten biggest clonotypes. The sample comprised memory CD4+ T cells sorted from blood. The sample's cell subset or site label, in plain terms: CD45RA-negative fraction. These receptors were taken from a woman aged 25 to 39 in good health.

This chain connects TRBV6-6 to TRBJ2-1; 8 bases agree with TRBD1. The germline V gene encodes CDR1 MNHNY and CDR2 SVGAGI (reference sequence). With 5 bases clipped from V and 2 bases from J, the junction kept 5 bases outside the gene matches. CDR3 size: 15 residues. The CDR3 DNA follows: TGTGCCAGCAGTAAGGGACAGGCCACCTACAATGAGCAGTTCTTC. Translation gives CASSKGQATYNEQFF.

CDR3 residues: CASSGGQVIYTF. The CDR3 bases are TGTGCCAGCAGTGGGGGACAGGTGATCTACACCTTC. This chain links TRBV25-1 with TRBJ1-2; 8 positions agree with TRBD1. The CDR3 is made up of 12 amino acids. V dropped 4 bases and J dropped 10; count of bases not matched to a gene: 5. Per the germline V gene, CDR1 is MGHDK and CDR2 is SYGVNS.